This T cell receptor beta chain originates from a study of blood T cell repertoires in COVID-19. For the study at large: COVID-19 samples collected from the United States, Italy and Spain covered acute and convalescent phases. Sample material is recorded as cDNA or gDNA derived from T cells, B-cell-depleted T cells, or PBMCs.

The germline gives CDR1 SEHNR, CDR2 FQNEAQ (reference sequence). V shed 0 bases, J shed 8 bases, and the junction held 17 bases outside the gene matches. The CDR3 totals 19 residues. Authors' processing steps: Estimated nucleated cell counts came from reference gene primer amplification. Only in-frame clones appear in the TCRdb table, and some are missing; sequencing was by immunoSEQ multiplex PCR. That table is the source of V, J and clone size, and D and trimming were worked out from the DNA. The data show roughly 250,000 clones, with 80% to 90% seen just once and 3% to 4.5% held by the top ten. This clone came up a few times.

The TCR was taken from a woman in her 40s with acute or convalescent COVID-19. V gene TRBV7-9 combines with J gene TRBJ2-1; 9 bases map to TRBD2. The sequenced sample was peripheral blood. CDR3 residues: CASSLAPSGSGGIWDEQFF. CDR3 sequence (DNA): TGTGCCAGCAGCTTAGCCCCCTCGGGTAGCGGGGGCATCTGGGATGAGCAGTTCTTC.